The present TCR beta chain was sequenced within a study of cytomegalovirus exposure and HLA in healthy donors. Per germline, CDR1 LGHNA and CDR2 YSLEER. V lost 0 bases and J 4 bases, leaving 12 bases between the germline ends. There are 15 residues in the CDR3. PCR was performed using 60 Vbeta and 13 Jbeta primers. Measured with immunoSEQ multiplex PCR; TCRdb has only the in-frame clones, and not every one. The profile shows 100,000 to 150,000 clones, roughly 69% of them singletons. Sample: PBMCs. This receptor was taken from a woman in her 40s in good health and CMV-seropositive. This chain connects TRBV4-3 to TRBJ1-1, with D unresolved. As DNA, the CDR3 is TGCGCCAGCAGCCAAGAAGAGATCGAGGGCACTGAAGCTTTCTTT. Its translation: CASSQEEIEGTEAFF.